The source of this T cell receptor (beta chain) is a study of blood T cell repertoires in COVID-19. Study information: Some COVID-19 samples were acute and others convalescent; all came from the United States, Italy and Spain.

CDR1 and CDR2 (germline): MNHEY, SVGAGI. The CDR3 is 15 amino acids. Trimming removed 5 bases from V and 4 bases from J, with 17 bases in between. Method: immunoSEQ multiplex PCR; TCRdb's copy keeps in-frame clones and lacks some. This repertoire shows 250,000 to 350,000 clones, approximately 91% found once; its top ten account for around an eighth. The material sequenced was peripheral blood. This chain connects TRBV6-5 to TRBJ1-1; D gene ambiguous. The receptor comes from a woman aged 55-69 years with acute or convalescent COVID-19. The DNA for the CDR3 is TGTGCCAGCAGTCTACTCCAAGACCGAGGCACTGAAGCTTTCTTT. It encodes CASSLLQDRGTEAFF.